These 10 T cell receptor beta chains originate from one sample sequenced in a study of T cell responses to AZD1222 COVID-19 vaccine. The repertoire was sequenced with immunoSEQ multiplex PCR; TCRdb's copy has only in-frame clones and lacks some. Found here are some 110,000 clones, roughly 92% of them singletons; the top ten hold about 1.4%. Sequencing used peripheral blood, obtained 28 days after the second AZD1222 dose. These receptors originate from an adult who received the AZD1222 COVID-19 vaccine.

This chain joins TRBV20-1 and TRBJ2-1; possibly TRBD2 for D (6 bases). V dropped 3 bases and J dropped 0 bases, with 15 bases sitting between them. This CDR3 comprises 16 residues. Germline assignment: CDR1 DFQATT and CDR2 SNEGSKA (reference sequence). The CDR3 DNA is TGCAGTGCTAGTACTTTCGGAGGGAGCTCCTACAATGAGCAGTTCTTC. This gives the protein CSASTFGGSSYNEQFF.

CDR3 sequence (DNA): TGTGCCAGCAGCCAAGCGGGAACGCGGTCTAACTACGAGCAGTACTTC. It is translated as CASSQAGTRSNYEQYF. This chain links TRBV4-2 with TRBJ2-7; maybe TRBD2 (5 bases). Deletions cut 1 base from V and 3 bases from J, with 16 bases between. The length of the CDR3 is 16 residues. CDR1 and CDR2 from the germline V gene are LGHNA and YNFKEQ.

This clone was counted once. The rearrangement joins TRBV7-2 to TRBJ1-4; D gene ambiguous. V was trimmed by 3 bases and J by 7 bases, leaving 0 bases between them. The germline gives CDR1 SGHTA, CDR2 FQGNSA. This CDR3 is built from 10 residues. The CDR3 region is CASSFEKLFF. The CDR3, as DNA: TGTGCCAGCAGCTTTGAAAAACTGTTTTTT.

This chain connects TRBV27 to TRBJ2-7; 9 positions match TRBD2. This CDR3 is 14 amino acids long. Germline CDR1 reads MNHEY; CDR2 reads SMNVEV (reference sequence). V was clipped by 6 bases and J by 5 bases; unmatched bases: 8. The DNA for the CDR3 is TGTGCCAGCAGGCGGATTAGCGGGAGCCACGAGCAGTACTTC. Translating gives CASRRISGSHEQYF.

The rearrangement links TRBV5-5 to TRBJ1-5; D is undetermined. Germline CDR1 reads SGHKS; CDR2 reads YYEKEE (reference sequence). The CDR3 contains 17 residues. The ends were cut back, 7 bases at V and 4 bases at J, with 24 bases in the middle. Here the CDR3 reads CASCSSIPGQYNQPQHF. The CDR3 DNA follows: TGTGCCAGCTGTAGTTCCATCCCGGGCCAGTATAATCAGCCCCAGCATTTT. The whole variable domain, filled in from reference TRBV5-5 and TRBJ1-5, reads DAGVTQSPTHLIKTRGQQVTLRCSPISGHKSVSWYQQVLGQGPQFIFQYYEKEERGRGNFPDRFSARQFPNYSSELNVNALLLGDSALYLCASCSSIPGQYNQPQHFGDGTRLSIL.

This clone was counted only a few times. The chain couples TRBV7-6 to TRBJ2-7, with D possibly TRBD1 on 6 matching bases. Trimming removed 0 bases at V and 2 bases at J, with 11 bases between. CDR3 length: 15 residues. The germline gives CDR1 SGHVS, CDR2 FNYEAQ. This CDR3 is CASSLAAGTTYEQYF. CDR3 in DNA: TGTGCCAGCAGCTTAGCAGCAGGGACAACCTACGAGCAGTACTTC. The full variable domain, completed using reference TRBV7-6 and TRBJ2-7, is GAGVSQSPRYKVTKRGQDVALRCDPISGHVSLYWYRQALGQGPEFLTYFNYEAQQDKSGLPNDRFSAERPEGSISTLTIQRTEQRDSAMYRCASSLAAGTTYEQYFGPGTRLTVT.

V and J are TRBV7-3 and TRBJ2-1, with 7 bases lining up with TRBD2. Germline V gene lookup returns CDR1 SGHTA and CDR2 FQGTGA. V dropped 3 bases and J dropped 2; count of bases not matched to a gene: 1. CDR3 length: 14 amino acids. As DNA, the CDR3 is TGTGCCAGCAGCTTGGCGGGAGCCTACAATGAGCAGTTCTTC. The encoded protein is CASSLAGAYNEQFF.

V is TRBV5-4 and J is TRBJ2-3; D may be TRBD1 or TRBD2 (5 bases each). The ends were cut back, 5 bases at V and 5 bases at J, with 9 bases in the middle. This CDR3 comprises 12 residues. CDR1 and CDR2 (germline): SGHNT, YYREEE (reference sequence). CDR3 sequence (DNA): TGTGCCAGCAGAAGGGACGTAGATACGCAGTATTTT. This gives the protein CASRRDVDTQYF.

V gene TRBV15 combines with J gene TRBJ2-1; no firm D call. CDR3 size: 12 residues. V was clipped by 2 bases and J by 7 bases, with 6 bases between them. Germline V gene lookup returns CDR1 LNHNV and CDR2 YYDKDF (reference sequence). The CDR3 DNA reads as TGTGCCACCAGCAGACTAGGGAATGAGCAGTTCTTC. Protein sequence: CATSRLGNEQFF. Complete variable domain (other parts from reference TRBV15 and TRBJ2-1): DAMVIQNPRYQVTQFGKPVTLSCSQTLNHNVMYWYQQKSSQAPKLLFHYYDKDFNNEADTPDNFQSRRPNTSFCFLDIRSPGLGDTAMYLCATSRLGNEQFFGPGTRLTVL.

The J gene is TRBJ2-5, the V gene TRBV4-1; the match to TRBD1 covers 8 bases. The V gene end was trimmed by 1 base and the J gene end by 9 bases; junction bases not matched to a gene: 10. Germline CDR1 is MGHRA and CDR2 is YSYEKL. The CDR3 is made up of 15 amino acids. CDR3 DNA sequence: TGCGCCAGCAGCCAAGGGGGACAGGCGGGTACGGCCCAGTACTTC. Protein sequence: CASSQGGQAGTAQYF.